This is a list of T cell receptor beta chains from one sample in a study of blood T cell repertoires in COVID-19. Using immunoSEQ multiplex PCR, the repertoire was profiled, and TCRdb retains in-frame clones only, with some absent. The table has 250,000 or so clones, 86% seen once. The sample was peripheral blood. These receptors all come from a woman in her thirties with active or convalescent COVID-19. Each CDR3 is given with its conserved first and last residue. Each record gives: D gene, J gene, V gene, clone size, CDR3 protein, CDR3 DNA. The D gene is left open where the match is weak. Size tells how often a clone was seen (once, few, many) or the class of an expanded clone, and some rows leave it out.

NA,TRBJ2-3,TRBV5-1,NA,CASSLAYTDTQYF,TGCGCCAGCAGCTTGGCCTACACAGATACGCAGTATTTT
NA,TRBJ1-1,TRBV4-1,NA,CASSHTSGIRQAFF,TGCGCCAGCAGCCATACTTCGGGTATCCGCCAAGCTTTCTTT
TRBD1,TRBJ1-2,TRBV2,NA,CASRGRQGNYGYTF,TGTGCCAGCAGGGGACGACAGGGCAACTATGGCTACACCTTC
TRBD2,TRBJ2-7,TRBV6-5,NA,CASRRGSGYEQYF,TGTGCCAGCAGGCGGGGGTCGGGCTACGAGCAGTACTTC
TRBD2,TRBJ2-1,TRBV7-2,NA,CASSSRLAGAYNEQFF,TGTGCCAGCAGCTCGCGTCTAGCGGGGGCCTACAATGAGCAGTTCTTC
NA,TRBJ2-5,TRBV13,NA,CASSQTEGRQETQYF,TGTGCCAGCAGCCAAACCGAGGGCCGCCAAGAGACCCAGTACTTC
TRBD2,TRBJ2-1,TRBV19,NA,CASSEGRGGYYNEQFF,TGTGCCAGTAGTGAAGGTCGGGGGGGGTACTACAATGAGCAGTTCTTC
TRBD2,TRBJ2-2,TRBV9,NA,CASRSSGGVTGELFF,TGTGCCAGCAGGTCAAGCGGGGGGGTCACCGGGGAGCTGTTTTTT
NA,TRBJ2-7,TRBV6-5,NA,CASIGRVYYEQYF,TGTGCCAGCATCGGCAGGGTCTACTACGAGCAGTACTTC
NA,TRBJ1-4,TRBV6-6,NA,CASARGGNEKLFF,TGTGCCAGCGCGAGGGGGGGTAATGAAAAACTGTTTTTT
TRBD2,TRBJ2-1,TRBV5-1,NA,CASSLRRGGSYNEQFF,TGCGCCAGCAGCTTGAGGCGGGGGGGCTCCTACAATGAGCAGTTCTTC
TRBD1,TRBJ2-2,TRBV15,NA,CATSTIGTGVNTGELFF,TGTGCCACCAGCACCATCGGGACAGGGGTGAACACCGGGGAGCTGTTTTTT
NA,TRBJ2-5,TRBV5-6,NA,CASSPDRQETQYF,TGTGCCAGCAGCCCAGACAGACAAGAGACCCAGTACTTC
TRBD1,TRBJ2-1,TRBV14,once,CASSQDLGGQGLRGQFF,TGTGCCAGCAGCCAAGATCTTGGGGGACAGGGCCTCCGGGGGCAGTTCTTC
NA,TRBJ1-2,TRBV5-4,few,CASSLVQGPYGYTF,TGTGCCAGCAGCTTGGTTCAGGGTCCCTACGGCTACACCTTC
NA,TRBJ1-6,TRBV7-9,few,CASSRDTEGSPLHF,TGTGCCAGCAGTAGGGACACCGAGGGGTCACCCCTCCACTTT
TRBD1,TRBJ1-2,TRBV29-1,NA,CSAPGQGSHGYTF,TGCAGCGCTCCGGGACAGGGATCACACGGCTACACCTTC
TRBD1,TRBJ1-5,TRBV19,NA,CASRYRGNGQPQHF,TGTGCCAGTAGGTACAGGGGAAATGGTCAGCCCCAGCATTTT
TRBD1,TRBJ1-4,TRBV28,NA,CASTGRRGREKLFF,TGTGCCAGCACTGGGAGGAGGGGGCGAGAAAAACTGTTTTTT
TRBD2,TRBJ2-2,TRBV28,once,CASIQSRLAGTGELFF,TGTGCCAGCATCCAAAGCCGGCTAGCGGGGACCGGGGAGCTGTTTTTT
TRBD1,TRBJ1-5,TRBV19,once,CASGTGVGGNQPQHF,TGTGCCAGTGGGACAGGGGTAGGGGGCAATCAGCCCCAGCATTTT
TRBD1,TRBJ2-1,TRBV7-9,NA,CASSLAAGTGTYNEQFF,TGTGCCAGCAGCTTAGCGGCCGGGACAGGGACCTACAATGAGCAGTTCTTC
NA,TRBJ2-7,TRBV28,NA,CASSRSGTFTYEQYF,TGTGCCAGCAGTCGCTCCGGGACTTTTACCTACGAGCAGTACTTC
NA,TRBJ2-6,TRBV10-3,NA,CAISQRTGANVLTF,TGTGCCATCAGCCAGAGGACTGGGGCCAACGTCCTGACTTTC
TRBD2,TRBJ2-5,TRBV5-1,NA,CASSTGLAGAETQYF,TGCGCCAGCAGCACGGGACTAGCGGGGGCAGAGACCCAGTACTTC
NA,TRBJ1-1,TRBV25-1,NA,CASSESSRNTEAFF,TGTGCCAGCAGTGAATCGTCCAGGAACACTGAAGCTTTCTTT